This T cell receptor (beta chain) was retrieved from a study of blood T cell repertoires in COVID-19. About the research overall: Samples of COVID-19 (acute and convalescent) were obtained from the United States, Italy and Spain.

The CDR3 totals 15 residues. Germline V lookup: CDR1 KGHDR, CDR2 SFDVKD. V shed 3 bases and J 5 bases; nucleotides not matched to a gene: 8. Only in-frame clones appear in the TCRdb table, and some are missing; sequencing was by immunoSEQ multiplex PCR. The sample shows 180,000 or so clones, just under 85% of them seen only once. The sample was peripheral blood. This chain connects TRBV24-1 to TRBJ2-5, with TRBD2 matching over 7 bases. The receptor comes from a man aged 35-49 years who had recovered from COVID-19. CDR3 DNA: TGTGCCACCAGTGATCCGCCGGGAGGCTCCGAGACCCAGTACTTC. It translates to CATSDPPGGSETQYF.